These 27 T cell receptor beta chains came from one sample sequenced in a study of blood T cells in healthy people across ages. The authors ran a second PCR of roughly 6 to 12 cycles using a sample-barcoded 5' primer and a J-beta primer mix. TCRdb itself ran the 5' RACE reads through MiXCR, one entry per CDR3 protein. This sample has around 990,000 distinct CDR3 sequences; under 40% occur once, and the top ten carry around 13%. The sequenced sample was blood. Receptor source: a man aged 18 to 29 in good health.

The chain joins TRBV14 to TRBJ1-4, with no clear D. V gave up 4 bases and J gave up 4 bases, with 13 bases separating them. The CDR3 length is 15 residues. In germline, CDR1 is SGHDN, CDR2 FVKESK. The CDR3 nucleotides read TGTGCCAGCAGCCGTGACAAGCACCGTAATGAAAAACTGTTTTTT. This translates into CASSRDKHRNEKLFF.

The chain employs TRBV6-1 and TRBJ1-1; unclear D gene. The germline V and J ends were trimmed by 7 bases and 3 bases, with 6 bases remaining between them. The CDR3 has 11 residues. Germline V lookup: CDR1 MNHNS, CDR2 SASEGT. CDR3 sequence: CASTEYTEAFF. CDR3 sequence (DNA): TGTGCCAGCACAGAATACACTGAAGCTTTCTTT.

The chain joins TRBV11-2 to TRBJ2-3; 15 bases are shared with TRBD2. The CDR3 loop spans 16 amino acids. The ends lost 4 bases at V and 6 bases at J; junction bases unmatched: 5. The germline V gene encodes CDR1 SGHAT and CDR2 FQNNGV. The DNA of the CDR3 is TGTGCCAGCAGCTCGGGACTAGCGGGGGGATGGGATACGCAGTATTTT. This codes for CASSSGLAGGWDTQYF.

The rearrangement joins TRBV29-1 to TRBJ2-5; D possibly corresponds to TRBD1 (5 bases). Germline CDR1 SQVTM, CDR2 ANQGSEA. Trimming left V 7 bases short and J 2 bases short, with 14 bases between. The CDR3 runs 13 residues. The chain's CDR3 is CSGKTDPQETQYF. Written as DNA, the CDR3 is TGCAGCGGCAAGACAGACCCTCAAGAGACCCAGTACTTC.

This clonotype was seen only a few times. The chain couples TRBV15 to TRBJ2-5, with TRBD1 matching over 9 bases. The DNA end favors TRBJ2-7, so the J call may be wrong. The CDR3 loop spans 14 amino acids. CDR1 and CDR2 (germline): LNHNV, YYDKDF (reference sequence). This CDR3 reads CASSVGQGIDEQYF. CDR3 sequence (DNA): TGTGCCTCTAGCGTGGGACAGGGAATCGACGAGCAGTACTTC.

The chain links TRBV10-3 to TRBJ1-1, with TRBD1 identical over 10 bases. Germline values: CDR1 ENHRY, CDR2 SYGVKD. V lost 6 bases, J lost 3 bases, and 4 bases stayed unmatched. CDR3 size: 14 residues. The CDR3 DNA reads as TGTGCCATCAGGAGGACAGGGGGAGACACTGAAGCTTTCTTT. Protein: CAIRRTGGDTEAFF.

The CDR3 DNA sequence: TGTGCCAGCAGTCCCCTCCCACTTAGGCGGGGCACAGATACGCAGTATTTT. Residues: CASSPLPLRRGTDTQYF. The chain combines TRBV7-2 with TRBJ2-3, with D maybe TRBD2 (5 bases). Germline CDR1 and CDR2: SGHTA and FQGNSA. The CDR3 consists of 17 residues. The V gene lost 6 bases and the J gene lost 1 base, with 20 bases spanning the gap.

This clonotype was counted a single time. The chain is built from TRBV6-1 and TRBJ2-2, with D maybe TRBD2 (6 bases). The length of the CDR3 is 15 residues. Germline V lookup: CDR1 MNHNS, CDR2 SASEGT. The V end was cut by 2 bases, the J end by 2 bases, with 9 bases between. Here the CDR3 reads CASSERGFNTGELFF. CDR3 DNA sequence: TGTGCCAGCAGTGAACGGGGGTTCAACACCGGGGAGCTGTTTTTT.

The chain is built from TRBV20-1 and TRBJ2-3; the D is unclear. CDR3 length: 15 amino acids. Germline-derived CDR1 and CDR2 are DFQATT and SNEGSKA (reference sequence). V lost 7 bases, J lost 2 bases, and 19 bases lay in between. CDR3 sequence (DNA): TGCAGTGGGAAGAGGAGTTTTGCGCCCACAGATACGCAGTATTTT. Translated, it gives CSGKRSFAPTDTQYF.

This clonotype was detected only a few times. J is TRBJ1-5 and V is TRBV10-3, with D hard to call. Trimming took 6 bases from V and 2 from J, leaving 8 bases between them. Looked up from germline, CDR1 is ENHRY and CDR2 is SYGVKD. The CDR3 extends over 13 amino acids. The CDR3 nucleotides are TGTGCCATCAGCCAGGACCGCAATCAGCCCCAGCATTTT. Encoded protein: CAISQDRNQPQHF.

This sequence joins TRBV11-1 and TRBJ1-2; D unclear. The CDR3 is 13 residues long. Germline CDR1 SGHAT, CDR2 FQDESV (reference sequence). V lost 2 bases and J lost 8, with 12 bases in between. The DNA for the CDR3 is TGTGCCAGCAGCTTACCCAACTTCTGGGGCTACACCTTC. This sequence encodes CASSLPNFWGYTF.

This clonotype appeared a few times. In nucleotides, the CDR3 is TGTGCCACCGACGGAATCTATGGCTACACCTTC. This translates into CATDGIYGYTF. The gene calls are TRBV12-3 or TRBV12-4 and TRBJ1-2; D unresolved. Trimming took 10 bases from V and 4 from J, leaving 10 bases between them. This CDR3 is built from 11 residues.

As for this clonotype: An end of the junction does not agree with germline; a read error may underlie this. The chain couples TRBV6-2 or TRBV6-3 to TRBJ1-5; D unresolved. This CDR3 is built from 11 residues. Germline lookup yields CDR1 MNHEY and CDR2 SVGEGT. The CDR3, as DNA: TGTACCAGCAAAGGCAATCAGCCCCAGCATTTT. It codes for CTSKGNQPQHF.

This chain joins TRBV20-1 and TRBJ1-1, with D possibly being TRBD1 (5 bases). The CDR3 spans 12 residues. V gave up 0 bases and J gave up 5 bases, with 7 bases separating them. Germline V gives CDR1 DFQATT, CDR2 SNEGSKA (reference sequence). CDR3 DNA: TGCAGTGCTAGAGAGGGGGAGACTGAAGCTTTCTTT. Its translation: CSAREGETEAFF.

Only a few counts were recorded for this clonotype. This rearrangement joins TRBV5-1 to TRBJ1-1; 9 bases line up with TRBD1. CDR3 size: 14 residues. Germline V gene lookup returns CDR1 SGHRS and CDR2 YFSETQ. The junction had 3 bases not matched to a gene; V was cut back by 3 bases and J by 3 bases. The CDR3 DNA is TGCGCCAGCAGCTGGACAGGGGCCGACACTGAAGCTTTCTTT. Translation: CASSWTGADTEAFF.

The chain couples TRBV3-1 to TRBJ2-5; TRBD2 might be the D (7 bases). The germline V gene has CDR1 LGHDT and CDR2 YNNKEL (reference sequence). V was trimmed by 0 bases and J by 5 bases, leaving 13 bases between them. The CDR3 runs to 15 residues. CDR3 region: CASSQDRTGGETQYF. The DNA of the CDR3 is TGTGCCAGCAGCCAAGATCGAACGGGGGGCGAGACCCAGTACTTC.

As for this clonotype: A clone one base away is much larger, so this may be a read error. The chain couples TRBV10-3 to TRBJ1-2, with D unclear. V was pared by 11 bases and J by 3 bases, with 16 bases between. From germline, CDR1 is ENHRY and CDR2 SYGVKD. This CDR3 contains 13 residues. CDR3 sequence reads: CAAYLEDYYGYTF. In nucleotides, the CDR3 is TGTGCCGCATACCTGGAGGACTACTATGGCTACACCTTC.

The chain combines TRBV28 with TRBJ2-6, with D possibly matching TRBD1 (5 bases). Per germline, CDR1 MDHEN and CDR2 SYDVKM. The CDR3 has 15 residues. Deletions cut 7 bases from V and 3 bases from J, with 13 bases between. The CDR3 nucleotides read TGTGCCAGCACCCGACCAGGGATTGGGGCCAACGTCCTGACTTTC. Its protein product is CASTRPGIGANVLTF.

This clonotype was counted between two and nine times. The chain has TRBV3-1 and TRBJ2-3; 11 bases match TRBD2. Trimming took 2 bases from V and 1 from J; bases not matched to a gene: 5. Germline CDR1 reads LGHDT; CDR2 reads YNNKEL (reference sequence). CDR3 length: 17 amino acids. The CDR3 protein is CASSQKLAGAGTDTQYF. In DNA, the CDR3 is TGTGCCAGCAGCCAAAAACTAGCGGGGGCTGGCACAGATACGCAGTATTTT.

This clonotype appeared a single time. The chain couples TRBV7-8 to TRBJ1-1; TRBD1 matches at 7 bases. CDR1 is SGHVS and CDR2 is FQNEAQ in the germline V gene. The CDR3 runs 16 residues. The ends lost 2 bases at V and 10 bases at J; junction bases unmatched: 16. This CDR3 reads CASSLLRVLGKGAAFF. DNA of the CDR3: TGTGCCAGCAGCTTACTCCGGGTTCTTGGGAAGGGGGCAGCTTTCTTT.

This clonotype was detected a few times. V usage is TRBV3-1 and J usage is TRBJ2-1; D not certain. V was cut by 1 base and J by 5 bases, with 9 bases left in between. This CDR3 has 14 amino acids. Per germline, CDR1 LGHDT and CDR2 YNNKEL (reference sequence). The CDR3 nucleotides are TGTGCCAGCAGCCAAGGTGGTGGGAACAATGAGCAGTTCTTC. Its protein product is CASSQGGGNNEQFF.

The chain is built from TRBV12-3 or TRBV12-4 and TRBJ2-6; D remains ambiguous. Trimming cost V 6 bases and J 0 bases, with 12 bases left between them. The CDR3 runs 16 residues. CDR3 region: CASSPNRVSGANVLTF. CDR3 bases: TGTGCCAGCAGCCCAAATCGGGTCTCTGGGGCCAACGTCCTGACTTTC.

The sample holds a few counts of this clonotype. The chain couples TRBV29-1 to TRBJ2-3; the D is unclear. With 7 bases removed from V and 9 bases from J, the gap between germline ends came to 11 bases. Germline CDR1 SQVTM, CDR2 ANQGSEA. The CDR3 runs 10 residues. Here the CDR3 reads CSGIDGTQYF. Here the CDR3 DNA reads TGCAGCGGAATTGACGGCACGCAGTATTTT.

The rearrangement uses TRBV12-3 or TRBV12-4 and TRBJ1-1; 7 nucleotides line up with TRBD1. The ends lost 6 bases at V and 0 bases at J; junction bases unmatched: 16. The CDR3 is made up of 18 amino acids. The CDR3 bases are TGTGCCAGCAGACAAAAGGGAGGGGGCGCCCCTTTGAACACTGAAGCTTTCTTT. Amino acids: CASRQKGGGAPLNTEAFF.

This clonotype turned up a few times. V and J are TRBV12-3 or TRBV12-4 and TRBJ2-1; D is undetermined. The germline V and J ends were trimmed by 6 bases and 9 bases, with 9 bases remaining between them. The CDR3 totals 11 residues. Written as DNA, the CDR3 is TGTGCCAGCAGGAGATCGGGTGAGCAGTTCTTC. Protein product: CASRRSGEQFF.

The chain uses TRBV7-9 and TRBJ1-4; 7 bases map to TRBD1. Germline V gene data show CDR1 as SEHNR and CDR2 as FQNEAQ (reference sequence). The V segment lost 5 bases and the J segment 6 bases; nucleotides outside the gene matches: 18. This CDR3 is built from 18 residues. The DNA for the CDR3 is TGTGCCAGCAGCCCGGACCAGGGGGTATACACGGTTTATGAAAAACTGTTTTTT. It specifies CASSPDQGVYTVYEKLFF.

The CDR3 coding sequence is TGCAGTGCCCTCCGGGGACAGGGGGTCTCTGGCTACACCTTC. Translated: CSALRGQGVSGYTF. V gene TRBV20-1 combines with J gene TRBJ1-2, with TRBD1 identical over 11 bases. Looked up from germline, CDR1 is DFQATT and CDR2 is SNEGSKA (reference sequence). This CDR3 spans 14 amino acids. Trimming at V came to 6 bases and at J to 7 bases, leaving 10 bases not matched to a gene.